This is a list of T cell receptor beta chains from one sample in a study of T cell responses to AZD1222 COVID-19 vaccine. Only in-frame clones appear in the TCRdb table, and some are missing; sequencing was by immunoSEQ multiplex PCR. Among approximately 140,000 clones listed, just over 90% were seen once. Sequencing was performed on peripheral blood, taken on day 0 of AZD1222 vaccination. These TCRs come from an adult in good health. CDR3s include the opening cysteine and the closing phenylalanine or tryptophan. Fields, in order: J gene, clone size, V gene, D gene, CDR3 protein, CDR3 DNA. The D gene is left open where the match is weak. The size field is filled for only some rows; it gives once, few, many or a size class.

j_call: TRBJ1-5; clone_size: -; v_call: TRBV5-6; d_call: TRBD1; cdr3_aa: CASSLIGGENQPQHF; cdr3_nt: TGTGCCAGCAGCTTGATAGGGGGCGAAAATCAGCCCCAGCATTTT
j_call: TRBJ1-4; clone_size: once; v_call: TRBV19; d_call: -; cdr3_aa: CASSIGGATNEKLFF; cdr3_nt: TGTGCCAGTAGTATAGGCGGGGCAACTAATGAAAAACTGTTTTTT
j_call: TRBJ2-1; clone_size: -; v_call: TRBV9; d_call: TRBD2; cdr3_aa: CASSPRTSGRSSYNEQFF; cdr3_nt: TGTGCCAGCAGCCCCCGGACTAGCGGGAGGAGCTCCTACAATGAGCAGTTCTTC
j_call: TRBJ2-3; clone_size: -; v_call: TRBV7-3; d_call: -; cdr3_aa: CASSSGADTQYF; cdr3_nt: TGTGCCAGCAGCTCTGGGGCAGATACGCAGTATTTT
j_call: TRBJ1-1; clone_size: few; v_call: TRBV6-6; d_call: -; cdr3_aa: CASSIPGAQNTEAFF; cdr3_nt: TGTGCCAGCAGTATCCCGGGGGCCCAGAACACTGAAGCTTTCTTT
j_call: TRBJ2-1; clone_size: -; v_call: TRBV7-2; d_call: TRBD2; cdr3_aa: CASSLYSGGNEQFF; cdr3_nt: TGTGCCAGCAGCTTATATTCGGGGGGGAATGAGCAGTTCTTC
j_call: TRBJ2-7; clone_size: -; v_call: TRBV7-8; d_call: -; cdr3_aa: CASSLEVGETYEQYF; cdr3_nt: TGTGCCAGCAGCTTAGAGGTGGGAGAGACCTACGAGCAGTACTTC
j_call: TRBJ1-2; clone_size: once; v_call: TRBV30; d_call: TRBD1; cdr3_aa: CAWIPGTAYGYTF; cdr3_nt: TGTGCCTGGATCCCCGGGACAGCTTATGGCTACACCTTC
j_call: TRBJ1-1; clone_size: -; v_call: TRBV30; d_call: -; cdr3_aa: CAWYPGVMNTEAFF; cdr3_nt: TGTGCCTGGTACCCCGGGGTCATGAACACTGAAGCTTTCTTT
j_call: TRBJ2-2; clone_size: once; v_call: TRBV5-4; d_call: -; cdr3_aa: CASSLNPGPRGELFF; cdr3_nt: TGTGCCAGCAGCTTGAATCCCGGCCCCAGGGGGGAGCTGTTTTTT
j_call: TRBJ2-1; clone_size: -; v_call: TRBV29-1; d_call: -; cdr3_aa: CSVAGQQSYNEQFF; cdr3_nt: TGCAGCGTTGCGGGACAACAGTCCTACAATGAGCAGTTCTTC
j_call: TRBJ2-7; clone_size: -; v_call: TRBV7-9; d_call: -; cdr3_aa: CASSDGTFSYEQYF; cdr3_nt: TGTGCCAGCAGCGACGGGACGTTCTCCTACGAGCAGTACTTC
j_call: TRBJ2-7; clone_size: -; v_call: TRBV3-1/TRBV3-2; d_call: -; cdr3_aa: CASSQVPSGVEQYF; cdr3_nt: TGTGCCAGCAGCCAAGTCCCTAGTGGGGTCGAGCAGTACTTC
j_call: TRBJ2-3; clone_size: -; v_call: TRBV5-1; d_call: TRBD2; cdr3_aa: CASRVSGGGTDTQYF; cdr3_nt: TGCGCCAGCCGGGTTAGCGGGGGGGGAACAGATACGCAGTATTTT
j_call: TRBJ1-2; clone_size: -; v_call: TRBV19; d_call: -; cdr3_aa: CASSRTANYGYTF; cdr3_nt: TGTGCCAGTAGTCGCACAGCTAACTATGGCTACACCTTC
j_call: TRBJ1-2; clone_size: -; v_call: TRBV11-3; d_call: -; cdr3_aa: CASSLVVGYGYTF; cdr3_nt: TGTGCCAGCAGCCTGGTGGTAGGCTATGGCTACACCTTC
j_call: TRBJ2-7; clone_size: -; v_call: TRBV6-5; d_call: -; cdr3_aa: CASRRVYEQYF; cdr3_nt: TGTGCCAGCAGGCGGGTTTACGAGCAGTACTTC
j_call: TRBJ1-5; clone_size: -; v_call: TRBV6-5; d_call: -; cdr3_aa: CASSSGRGNQPQHF; cdr3_nt: TGTGCCAGCAGTTCGGGACGGGGCAATCAGCCCCAGCATTTT
j_call: TRBJ1-2; clone_size: -; v_call: TRBV5-1; d_call: -; cdr3_aa: CASSLGGQRAYGYTF; cdr3_nt: TGCGCCAGCAGCTTGGGAGGACAGCGGGCCTATGGCTACACCTTC
j_call: TRBJ1-1; clone_size: -; v_call: TRBV29-1; d_call: -; cdr3_aa: CSVEGGLWNTEAFF; cdr3_nt: TGCAGCGTTGAAGGGGGGCTCTGGAACACTGAAGCTTTCTTT
j_call: TRBJ2-3; clone_size: -; v_call: TRBV20-1; d_call: TRBD2; cdr3_aa: CSASKGSSGGAADTQYF; cdr3_nt: TGCAGTGCTAGTAAGGGATCTAGCGGGGGGGCCGCAGATACGCAGTATTTT
j_call: TRBJ2-5; clone_size: -; v_call: TRBV6-6; d_call: TRBD2; cdr3_aa: CASSLGLAGPQETQYF; cdr3_nt: TGTGCCAGCAGTTTAGGACTAGCGGGGCCCCAAGAGACCCAGTACTTC
j_call: TRBJ2-3; clone_size: -; v_call: TRBV14; d_call: -; cdr3_aa: CASSQVPDTQYF; cdr3_nt: TGTGCCAGCAGCCAAGTTCCAGATACGCAGTATTTT
j_call: TRBJ2-5; clone_size: -; v_call: TRBV27; d_call: TRBD1; cdr3_aa: CASRPRTGVAGTQYF; cdr3_nt: TGTGCCAGCAGACCGAGGACAGGGGTAGCTGGGACCCAGTACTTC
j_call: TRBJ1-4; clone_size: -; v_call: TRBV20-1; d_call: -; cdr3_aa: CSASTGRQVNEKLFF; cdr3_nt: TGCAGTGCTAGTACAGGCAGGCAGGTTAATGAAAAACTGTTTTTT
j_call: TRBJ2-7; clone_size: -; v_call: TRBV12-2; d_call: -; cdr3_aa: CALKSGGGYEQYF; cdr3_nt: TGTGCCCTAAAGTCAGGAGGGGGCTACGAGCAGTACTTC
j_call: TRBJ1-3; clone_size: -; v_call: TRBV29-1; d_call: -; cdr3_aa: CSAFQGSGNTIYF; cdr3_nt: TGCAGCGCCTTTCAGGGCTCTGGAAACACCATATATTTT
j_call: TRBJ2-1; clone_size: -; v_call: TRBV7-2; d_call: -; cdr3_aa: CASSLLDEQFF; cdr3_nt: TGTGCCAGCAGCCTTTTGGATGAGCAGTTCTTC
j_call: TRBJ2-3; clone_size: -; v_call: TRBV24-1; d_call: -; cdr3_aa: CATRGRQATSTDTQYF; cdr3_nt: TGTGCCACCAGGGGTCGACAGGCGACTAGCACAGATACGCAGTATTTT
j_call: TRBJ2-5; clone_size: -; v_call: TRBV24-1; d_call: -; cdr3_aa: CATSPGGQETQYF; cdr3_nt: TGTGCCACCAGTCCCGGGGGTCAAGAGACCCAGTACTTC
j_call: TRBJ1-5; clone_size: once; v_call: TRBV6-1; d_call: -; cdr3_aa: CASSELGTSNQPQHF; cdr3_nt: TGTGCCAGCAGTGAATTGGGGACCAGCAATCAGCCCCAGCATTTT
j_call: TRBJ1-1; clone_size: -; v_call: TRBV6-1; d_call: TRBD1; cdr3_aa: CASSEGQDRTNTEAFF; cdr3_nt: TGTGCCAGCAGTGAAGGCCAGGACAGGACTAACACTGAAGCTTTCTTT
j_call: TRBJ1-3; clone_size: -; v_call: TRBV15; d_call: -; cdr3_aa: CATSRDRGAGNTIYF; cdr3_nt: TGTGCCACCAGCAGAGATCGTGGGGCTGGAAACACCATATATTTT
j_call: TRBJ1-5; clone_size: -; v_call: TRBV18; d_call: -; cdr3_aa: CASSPREGNQPQHF; cdr3_nt: TGTGCCAGCTCACCACGAGAAGGCAATCAGCCCCAGCATTTT
j_call: TRBJ1-1; clone_size: -; v_call: TRBV19; d_call: TRBD1; cdr3_aa: CASSKEQGAWNTEAFF; cdr3_nt: TGTGCCAGTAGTAAAGAACAGGGGGCGTGGAACACTGAAGCTTTCTTT
j_call: TRBJ2-7; clone_size: -; v_call: TRBV7-9; d_call: TRBD2; cdr3_aa: CASGDQTSGASYEQYF; cdr3_nt: TGTGCCAGCGGCGATCAGACTAGCGGGGCCTCCTACGAGCAGTACTTC
j_call: TRBJ2-3; clone_size: once; v_call: TRBV2; d_call: TRBD1; cdr3_aa: CASSESTGGRTDTQYF; cdr3_nt: TGTGCCAGCAGTGAGTCGACAGGGGGGAGGACAGATACGCAGTATTTT
j_call: TRBJ1-1; clone_size: -; v_call: TRBV5-1; d_call: -; cdr3_aa: CASSLAQTANTEAFF; cdr3_nt: TGCGCCAGCAGCTTGGCCCAGACAGCGAACACTGAAGCTTTCTTT
j_call: TRBJ1-2; clone_size: few; v_call: TRBV6-5; d_call: -; cdr3_aa: CASSQGPRGYTF; cdr3_nt: TGTGCCAGCAGCCAAGGCCCCCGGGGCTACACCTTC
j_call: TRBJ1-4; clone_size: -; v_call: TRBV6-5; d_call: -; cdr3_aa: CASFGQLNEKLFF; cdr3_nt: TGTGCCAGCTTCGGACAGCTTAATGAAAAACTGTTTTTT
j_call: TRBJ1-5; clone_size: once; v_call: TRBV13; d_call: -; cdr3_aa: CASSLAGGPQHF; cdr3_nt: TGTGCCAGCAGCTTGGCCGGGGGGCCCCAGCATTTT
j_call: TRBJ1-3; clone_size: -; v_call: TRBV7-2; d_call: -; cdr3_aa: CASTVLSNSGNTIYF; cdr3_nt: TGTGCCAGCACCGTCCTATCCAACTCTGGAAACACCATATATTTT
j_call: TRBJ2-3; clone_size: -; v_call: TRBV5-6; d_call: -; cdr3_aa: CASSFYSGSTDTQYF; cdr3_nt: TGTGCCAGCAGCTTTTACAGCGGGTCCACAGATACGCAGTATTTT
j_call: TRBJ1-5; clone_size: once; v_call: TRBV5-1; d_call: -; cdr3_aa: CASSLDTTQPQHF; cdr3_nt: TGCGCCAGCAGCTTGGACACAACGCAGCCCCAGCATTTT
j_call: TRBJ1-2; clone_size: -; v_call: TRBV14; d_call: TRBD1; cdr3_aa: CASRPTTGGRGYTF; cdr3_nt: TGTGCCAGCAGGCCCACTACAGGGGGCAGAGGCTACACCTTC
j_call: TRBJ2-5; clone_size: -; v_call: TRBV7-2; d_call: -; cdr3_aa: CASSLARAEQETQYF; cdr3_nt: TGTGCCAGCAGCTTAGCGCGGGCGGAGCAGGAGACCCAGTACTTC
j_call: TRBJ1-1; clone_size: -; v_call: TRBV6-1; d_call: -; cdr3_aa: CASSELSRNTEAFF; cdr3_nt: TGTGCCAGCAGTGAACTTTCCCGGAACACTGAAGCTTTCTTT
j_call: TRBJ1-5; clone_size: -; v_call: TRBV18; d_call: -; cdr3_aa: CASSPSESNQPQHF; cdr3_nt: TGTGCCAGCTCACCTTCAGAGAGCAATCAGCCCCAGCATTTT